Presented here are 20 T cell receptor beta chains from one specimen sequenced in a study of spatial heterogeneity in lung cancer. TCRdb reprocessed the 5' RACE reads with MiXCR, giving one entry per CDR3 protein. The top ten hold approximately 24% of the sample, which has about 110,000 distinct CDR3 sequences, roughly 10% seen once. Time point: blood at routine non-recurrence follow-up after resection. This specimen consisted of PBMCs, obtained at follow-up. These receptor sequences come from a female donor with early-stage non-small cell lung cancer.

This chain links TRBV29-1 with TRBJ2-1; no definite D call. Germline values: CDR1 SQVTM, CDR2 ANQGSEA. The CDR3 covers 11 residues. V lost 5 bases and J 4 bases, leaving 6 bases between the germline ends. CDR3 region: CSVSRYNEQFF. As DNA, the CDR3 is TGCAGCGTTTCCAGATACAATGAGCAGTTCTTC.

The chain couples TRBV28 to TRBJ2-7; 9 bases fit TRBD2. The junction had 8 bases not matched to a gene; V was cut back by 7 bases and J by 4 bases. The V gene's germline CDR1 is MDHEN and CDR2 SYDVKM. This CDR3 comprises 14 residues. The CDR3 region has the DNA TGTGCCAGCACCTCTTCTAGCGGGAAGTACGAGCAGTACTTC. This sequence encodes CASTSSSGKYEQYF.

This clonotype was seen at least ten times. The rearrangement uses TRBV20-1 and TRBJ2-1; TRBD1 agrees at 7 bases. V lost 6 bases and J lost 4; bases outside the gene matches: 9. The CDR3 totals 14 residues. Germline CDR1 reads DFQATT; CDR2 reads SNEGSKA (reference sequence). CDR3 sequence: CSAAWDRQYNEQFF. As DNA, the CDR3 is TGCAGTGCGGCATGGGACAGACAGTACAATGAGCAGTTCTTC.

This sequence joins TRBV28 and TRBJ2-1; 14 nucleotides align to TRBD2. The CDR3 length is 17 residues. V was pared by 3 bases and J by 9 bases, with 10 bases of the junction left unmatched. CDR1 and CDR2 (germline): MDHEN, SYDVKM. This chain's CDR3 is CASSLFPGLAGEGEQFF. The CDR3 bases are TGTGCCAGCAGTTTGTTCCCGGGACTAGCGGGAGAAGGTGAGCAGTTCTTC.

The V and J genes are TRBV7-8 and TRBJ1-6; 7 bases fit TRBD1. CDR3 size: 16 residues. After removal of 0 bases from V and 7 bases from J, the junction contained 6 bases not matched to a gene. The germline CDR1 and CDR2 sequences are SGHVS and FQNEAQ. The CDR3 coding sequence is TGTGCCAGCAGCTTAGCGGTGGCAGGGGGGAATTCACCCCTCCACTTT. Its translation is CASSLAVAGGNSPLHF.

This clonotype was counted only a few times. The CDR3 loop reads CASSLGTRNTIYF. The DNA of the CDR3 is TGTGCCAGCAGTTTGGGAACAAGGAACACCATATATTTT. The chain combines TRBV12-3 or TRBV12-4 with TRBJ1-3; D is unclear. V lost 3 bases and J lost 7, with 10 bases in between. This CDR3 is built from 13 residues.

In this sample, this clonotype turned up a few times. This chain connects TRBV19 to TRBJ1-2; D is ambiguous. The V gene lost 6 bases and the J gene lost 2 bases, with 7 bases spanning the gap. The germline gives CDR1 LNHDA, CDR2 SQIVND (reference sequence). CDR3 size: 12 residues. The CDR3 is CASRITNYGYTF. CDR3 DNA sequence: TGTGCCAGTAGAATAACCAACTATGGCTACACCTTC.

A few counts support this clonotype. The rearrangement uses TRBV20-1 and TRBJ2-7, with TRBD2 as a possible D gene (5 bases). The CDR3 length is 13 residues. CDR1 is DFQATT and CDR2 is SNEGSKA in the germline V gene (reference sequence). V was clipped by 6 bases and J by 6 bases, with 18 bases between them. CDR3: CSASRSRVGEQYF. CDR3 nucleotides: TGCAGTGCCAGTAGATCGCGGGTGGGCGAGCAGTACTTC.

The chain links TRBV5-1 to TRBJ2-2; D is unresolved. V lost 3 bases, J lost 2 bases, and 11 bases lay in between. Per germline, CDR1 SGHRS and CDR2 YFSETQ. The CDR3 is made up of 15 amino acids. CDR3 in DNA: TGCGCCAGCAGCTCGGGTCCCTCCAACACCGGGGAGCTGTTTTTT. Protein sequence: CASSSGPSNTGELFF. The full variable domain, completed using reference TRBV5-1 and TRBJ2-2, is KAGVTQTPRYLIKTRGQQVTLSCSPISGHRSVSWYQQTPGQGLQFLFEYFSETQRNKGNFPGRFSGRQFSNSRSEMNVSTLELGDSALYLCASSSGPSNTGELFFGEGSRLTVL.

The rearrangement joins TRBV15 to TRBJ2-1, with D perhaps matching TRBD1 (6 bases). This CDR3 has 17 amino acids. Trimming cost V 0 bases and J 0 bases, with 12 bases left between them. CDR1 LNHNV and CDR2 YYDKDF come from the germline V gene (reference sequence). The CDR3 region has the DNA TGTGCCACCAGCAGAGAATCCCACAGGGACTCCTACAATGAGCAGTTCTTC. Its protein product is CATSRESHRDSYNEQFF.

CDR3: CASSSWDMKAFF. The CDR3 DNA reads as TGTGCCAGCAGCTCATGGGACATGAAAGCTTTCTTT. V gene TRBV11-3 combines with J gene TRBJ1-1; possible D gene TRBD1, 6 bases. The CDR3 loop spans 12 amino acids. Germline assignment: CDR1 SGHNT and CDR2 YENEEA. The V and J ends lost 4 bases and 9 bases respectively, with 12 bases between them.

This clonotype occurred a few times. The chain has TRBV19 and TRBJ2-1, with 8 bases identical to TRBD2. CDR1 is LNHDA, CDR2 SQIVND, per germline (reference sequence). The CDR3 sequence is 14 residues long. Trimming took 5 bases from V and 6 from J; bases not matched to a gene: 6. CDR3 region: CASSVAAGGNEQFF. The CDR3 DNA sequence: TGTGCCAGTAGTGTAGCGGCGGGGGGCAATGAGCAGTTCTTC.

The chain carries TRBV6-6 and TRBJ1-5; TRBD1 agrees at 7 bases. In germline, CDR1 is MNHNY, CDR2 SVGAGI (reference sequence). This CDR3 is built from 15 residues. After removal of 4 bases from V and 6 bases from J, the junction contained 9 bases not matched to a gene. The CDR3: CASSFGLQGIQPQHF. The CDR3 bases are TGTGCCAGCAGTTTCGGACTACAGGGGATTCAGCCCCAGCATTTT.

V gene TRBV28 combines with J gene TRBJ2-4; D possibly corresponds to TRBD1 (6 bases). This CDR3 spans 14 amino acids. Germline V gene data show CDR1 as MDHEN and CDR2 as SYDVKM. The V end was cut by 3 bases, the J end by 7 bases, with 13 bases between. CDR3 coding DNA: TGTGCCAGCAGTTTGGGCAGGGGACACAACATTCAGTACTTC. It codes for CASSLGRGHNIQYF.

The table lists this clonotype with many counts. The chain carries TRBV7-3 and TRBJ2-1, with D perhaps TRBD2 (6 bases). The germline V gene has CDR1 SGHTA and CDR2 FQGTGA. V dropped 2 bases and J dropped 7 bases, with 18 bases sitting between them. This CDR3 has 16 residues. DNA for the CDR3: TGTGCCAGCAGCTTACAGGCGGGAAGGTTTGGAAATGAGCAGTTCTTC. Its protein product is CASSLQAGRFGNEQFF.

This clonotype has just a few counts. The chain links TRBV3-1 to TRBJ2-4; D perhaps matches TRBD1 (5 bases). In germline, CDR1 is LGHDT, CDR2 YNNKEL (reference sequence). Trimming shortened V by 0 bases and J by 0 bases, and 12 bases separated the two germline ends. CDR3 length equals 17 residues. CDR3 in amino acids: CASSQDLQVLAKNIQYF. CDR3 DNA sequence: TGTGCCAGCAGCCAAGACTTACAGGTCTTAGCCAAAAACATTCAGTACTTC.

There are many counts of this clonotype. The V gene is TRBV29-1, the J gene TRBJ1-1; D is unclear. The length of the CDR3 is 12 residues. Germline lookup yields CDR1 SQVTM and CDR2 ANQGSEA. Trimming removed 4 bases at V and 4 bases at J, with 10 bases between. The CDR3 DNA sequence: TGCAGCGTTGCCCAACCTGGCACTGAAGCTTTCTTT. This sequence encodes CSVAQPGTEAFF.

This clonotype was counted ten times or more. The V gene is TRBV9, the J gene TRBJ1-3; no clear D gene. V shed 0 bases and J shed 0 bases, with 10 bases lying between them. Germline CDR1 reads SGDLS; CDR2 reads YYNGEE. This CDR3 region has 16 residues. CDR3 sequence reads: CASSVGDLRSGNTIYF. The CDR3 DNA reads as TGTGCCAGCAGCGTAGGAGATCTCCGCTCTGGAAACACCATATATTTT.

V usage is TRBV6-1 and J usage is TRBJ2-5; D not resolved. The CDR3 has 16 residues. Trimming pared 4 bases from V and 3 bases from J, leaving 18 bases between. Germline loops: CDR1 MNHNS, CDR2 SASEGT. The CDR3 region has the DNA TGTGCCAGCAGTGTACAGCCTCTAGGTGCAAAAGAGACCCAGTACTTC. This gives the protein CASSVQPLGAKETQYF.

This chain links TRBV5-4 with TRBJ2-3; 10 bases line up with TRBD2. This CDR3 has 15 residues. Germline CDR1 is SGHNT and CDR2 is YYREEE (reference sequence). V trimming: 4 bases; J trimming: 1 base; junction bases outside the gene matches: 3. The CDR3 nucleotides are TGTGCCAGCAGCGCAGGGACTAGCGGCACAGATACGCAGTATTTT. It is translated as CASSAGTSGTDTQYF.